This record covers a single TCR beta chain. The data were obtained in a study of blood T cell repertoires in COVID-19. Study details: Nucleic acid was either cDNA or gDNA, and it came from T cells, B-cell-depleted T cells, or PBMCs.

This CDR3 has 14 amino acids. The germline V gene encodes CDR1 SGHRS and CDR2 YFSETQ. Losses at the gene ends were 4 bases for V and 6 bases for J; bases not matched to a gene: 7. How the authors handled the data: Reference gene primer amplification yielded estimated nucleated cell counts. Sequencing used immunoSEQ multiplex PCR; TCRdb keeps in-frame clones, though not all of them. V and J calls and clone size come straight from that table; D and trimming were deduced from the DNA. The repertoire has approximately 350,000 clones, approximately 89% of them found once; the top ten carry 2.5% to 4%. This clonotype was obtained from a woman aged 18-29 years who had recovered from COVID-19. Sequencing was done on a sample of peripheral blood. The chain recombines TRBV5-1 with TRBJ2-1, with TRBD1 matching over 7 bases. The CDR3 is CASSRIQGPNEQFF. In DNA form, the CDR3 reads TGCGCCAGCAGCCGCATACAGGGGCCCAATGAGCAGTTCTTC.